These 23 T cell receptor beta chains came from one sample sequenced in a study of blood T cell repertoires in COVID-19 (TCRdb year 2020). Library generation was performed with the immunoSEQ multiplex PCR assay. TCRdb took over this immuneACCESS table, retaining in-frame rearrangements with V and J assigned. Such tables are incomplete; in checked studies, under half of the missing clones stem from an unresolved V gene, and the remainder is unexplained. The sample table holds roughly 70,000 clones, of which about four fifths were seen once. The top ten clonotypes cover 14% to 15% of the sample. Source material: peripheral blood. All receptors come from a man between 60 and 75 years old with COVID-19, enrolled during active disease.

CDR3: CASSTTGTGGMNTEAFF. CDR3 sequence (DNA): TGTGCCAGCAGCACCACCGGGACAGGAGGTATGAACACTGAAGCTTTCTTT. The chain links TRBV9 to TRBJ1-1, with 8 nucleotides matching TRBD1. The CDR3 extends over 17 amino acids. Unmatched junction bases numbered 11, after V lost 4 bases and J lost 0 bases. Germline V lookup: CDR1 SGDLS, CDR2 YYNGEE.

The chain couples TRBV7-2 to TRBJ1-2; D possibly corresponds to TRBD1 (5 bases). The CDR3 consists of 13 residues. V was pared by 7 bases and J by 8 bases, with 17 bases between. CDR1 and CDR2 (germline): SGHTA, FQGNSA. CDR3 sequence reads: CASTLSGYGGYTF. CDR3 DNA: TGTGCCAGCACCCTCTCAGGGTATGGCGGCTACACCTTC.

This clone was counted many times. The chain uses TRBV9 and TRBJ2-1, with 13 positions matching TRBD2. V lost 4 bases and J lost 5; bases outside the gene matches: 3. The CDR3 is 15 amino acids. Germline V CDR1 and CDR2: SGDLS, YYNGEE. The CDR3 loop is CASSQGLAGNNEQFF. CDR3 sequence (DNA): TGTGCCAGCAGCCAGGGACTAGCGGGGAACAATGAGCAGTTCTTC.

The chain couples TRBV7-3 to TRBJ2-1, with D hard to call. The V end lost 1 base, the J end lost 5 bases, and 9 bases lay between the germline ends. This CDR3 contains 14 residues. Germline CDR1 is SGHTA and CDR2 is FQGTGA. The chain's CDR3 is CASSLMGLNNEQFF. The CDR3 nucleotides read TGTGCCAGCAGCTTAATGGGCCTGAACAATGAGCAGTTCTTC.

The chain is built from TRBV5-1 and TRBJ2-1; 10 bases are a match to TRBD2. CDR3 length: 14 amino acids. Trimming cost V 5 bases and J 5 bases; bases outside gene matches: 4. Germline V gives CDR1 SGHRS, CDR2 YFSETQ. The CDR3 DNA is TGCGCCAGCAGGCTCAGCGGGGGGGACAATGAGCAGTTCTTC. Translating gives CASRLSGGDNEQFF.

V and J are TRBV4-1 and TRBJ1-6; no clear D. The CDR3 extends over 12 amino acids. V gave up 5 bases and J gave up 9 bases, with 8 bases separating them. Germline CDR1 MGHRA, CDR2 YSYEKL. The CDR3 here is CASSALLSPLHF. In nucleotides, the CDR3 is TGCGCCAGCAGCGCACTTCTTTCACCCCTCCACTTT.

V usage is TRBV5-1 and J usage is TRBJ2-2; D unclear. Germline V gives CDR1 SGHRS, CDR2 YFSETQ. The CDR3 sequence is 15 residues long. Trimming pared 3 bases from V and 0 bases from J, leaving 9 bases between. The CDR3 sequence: CASSYGVANTGELFF. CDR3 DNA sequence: TGCGCCAGCAGCTACGGTGTGGCGAACACCGGGGAGCTGTTTTTT.

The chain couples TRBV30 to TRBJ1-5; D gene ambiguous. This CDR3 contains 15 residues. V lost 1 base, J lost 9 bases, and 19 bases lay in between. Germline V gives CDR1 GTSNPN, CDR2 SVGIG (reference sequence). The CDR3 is CAWSGVKDSRSPQHF. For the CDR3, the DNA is TGTGCCTGGAGTGGGGTGAAGGACTCCCGATCGCCCCAGCATTTT.

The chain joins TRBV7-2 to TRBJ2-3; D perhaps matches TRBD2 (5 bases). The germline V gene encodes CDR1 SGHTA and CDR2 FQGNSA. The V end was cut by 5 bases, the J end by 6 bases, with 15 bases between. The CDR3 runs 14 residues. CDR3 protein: CASSPRSRVDTQYF. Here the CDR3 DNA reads TGTGCCAGCAGCCCCCGGTCGAGGGTCGATACGCAGTATTTT.

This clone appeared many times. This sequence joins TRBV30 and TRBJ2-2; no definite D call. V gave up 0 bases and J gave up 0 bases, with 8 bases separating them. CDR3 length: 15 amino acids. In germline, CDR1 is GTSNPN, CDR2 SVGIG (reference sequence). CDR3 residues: CAWSVLQSNTGELFF. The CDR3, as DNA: TGTGCCTGGAGTGTGTTACAATCGAACACCGGGGAGCTGTTTTTT.

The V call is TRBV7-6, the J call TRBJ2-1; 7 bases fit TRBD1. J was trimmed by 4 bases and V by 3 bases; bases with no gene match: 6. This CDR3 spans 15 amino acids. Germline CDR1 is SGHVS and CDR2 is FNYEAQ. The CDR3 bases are TGTGCCAGCAGCTTCAGACAGGGCCCTTACAATGAGCAGTTCTTC. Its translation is CASSFRQGPYNEQFF.

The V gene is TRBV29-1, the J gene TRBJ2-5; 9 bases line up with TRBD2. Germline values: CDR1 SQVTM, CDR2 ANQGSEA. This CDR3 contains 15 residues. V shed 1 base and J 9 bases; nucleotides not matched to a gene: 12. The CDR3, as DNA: TGCAGCGTTGAAGGTCAGCGGGGGGCCCGGTCGGCCCAGTACTTC. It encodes CSVEGQRGARSAQYF. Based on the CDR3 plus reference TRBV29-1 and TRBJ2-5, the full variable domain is SAVISQKPSRDICQRGTSLTIQCQVDSQVTMMFWYRQQPGQSLTLIATANQGSEATYESGFVIDKFPISRPNLTFSTLTVSNMSPEDSSIYLCSVEGQRGARSAQYFGPGTRLLVL.

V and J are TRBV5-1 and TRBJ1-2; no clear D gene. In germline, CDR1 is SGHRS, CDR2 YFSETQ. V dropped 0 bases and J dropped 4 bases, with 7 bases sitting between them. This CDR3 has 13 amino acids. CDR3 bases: TGCGCCAGCAGCTTGGAATCCAGCTATGGCTACACCTTC. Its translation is CASSLESSYGYTF.

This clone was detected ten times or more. DNA of the CDR3: TGTGCCAGCAGCTTACAGGGACAGGGGGGAACTGAAGCTTTCTTT. It codes for CASSLQGQGGTEAFF. J is TRBJ1-1 and V is TRBV7-9, with 11 bases identical to TRBD1. Unmatched junction bases numbered 4, after V lost 2 bases and J lost 5 bases. The CDR3 runs 15 residues. CDR1 SEHNR and CDR2 FQNEAQ come from the germline V gene (reference sequence).

This CDR3 is CASSLKREKLAKNIQYF. The DNA for the CDR3 is TGTGCCAGCAGCTTAAAGCGGGAGAAGCTAGCCAAAAACATTCAGTACTTC. The chain has TRBV7-9 and TRBJ2-4, with 8 bases fitting TRBD2. V lost 2 bases to trimming and J lost 0 bases; unmatched junction nucleotides: 6. Germline values: CDR1 SEHNR, CDR2 FQNEAQ (reference sequence). The CDR3 is 17 amino acids.

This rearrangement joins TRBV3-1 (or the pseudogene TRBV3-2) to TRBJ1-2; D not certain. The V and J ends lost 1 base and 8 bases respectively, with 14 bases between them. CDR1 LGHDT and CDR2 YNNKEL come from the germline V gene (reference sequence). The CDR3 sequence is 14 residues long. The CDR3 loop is CASSQGRGFRGYTF. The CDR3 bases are TGTGCCAGCAGCCAAGGGAGAGGATTTCGGGGCTACACCTTC.

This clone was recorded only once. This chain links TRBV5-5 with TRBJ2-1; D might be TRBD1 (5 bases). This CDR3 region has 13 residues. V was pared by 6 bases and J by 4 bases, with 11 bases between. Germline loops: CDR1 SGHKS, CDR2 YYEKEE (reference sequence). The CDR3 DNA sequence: TGTGCCAGCACAAAAGGGGCGTACAATGAGCAGTTCTTC. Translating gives CASTKGAYNEQFF.

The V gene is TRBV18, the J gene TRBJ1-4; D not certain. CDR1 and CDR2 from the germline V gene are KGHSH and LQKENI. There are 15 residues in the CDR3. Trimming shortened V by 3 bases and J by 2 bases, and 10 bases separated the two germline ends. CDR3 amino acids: CASSPSRSTNEKLFF. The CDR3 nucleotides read TGTGCCAGCTCACCCTCGCGTAGCACTAATGAAAAACTGTTTTTT.

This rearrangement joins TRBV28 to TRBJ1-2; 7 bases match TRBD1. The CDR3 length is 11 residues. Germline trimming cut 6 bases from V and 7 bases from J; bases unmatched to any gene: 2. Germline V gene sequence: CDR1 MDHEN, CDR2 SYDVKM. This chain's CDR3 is CASSTGVGYTF. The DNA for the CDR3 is TGTGCCAGCAGCACAGGGGTTGGCTACACCTTC.

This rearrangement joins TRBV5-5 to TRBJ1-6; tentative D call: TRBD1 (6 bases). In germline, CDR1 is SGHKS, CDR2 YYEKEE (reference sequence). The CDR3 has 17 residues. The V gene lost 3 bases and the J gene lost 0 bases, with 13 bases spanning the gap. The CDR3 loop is CASSSGWGHSYNSPLHF. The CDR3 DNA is TGTGCCAGCAGCTCTGGTTGGGGGCACTCCTATAATTCACCCCTCCACTTT.

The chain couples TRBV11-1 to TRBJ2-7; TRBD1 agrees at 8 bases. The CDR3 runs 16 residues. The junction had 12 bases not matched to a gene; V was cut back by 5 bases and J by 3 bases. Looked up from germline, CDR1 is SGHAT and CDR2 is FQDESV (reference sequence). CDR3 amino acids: CASSPQSGQGDYEQYF. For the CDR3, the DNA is TGTGCCAGCAGCCCGCAATCCGGACAGGGCGACTACGAGCAGTACTTC.

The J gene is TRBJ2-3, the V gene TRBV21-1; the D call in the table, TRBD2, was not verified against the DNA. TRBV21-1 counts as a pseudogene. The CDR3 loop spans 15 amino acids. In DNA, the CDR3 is TGTGCCAGCAGCAAACCCCGCGGTACTAACAATACGCAGTATTTT. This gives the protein CASSKPRGTNNTQYF.

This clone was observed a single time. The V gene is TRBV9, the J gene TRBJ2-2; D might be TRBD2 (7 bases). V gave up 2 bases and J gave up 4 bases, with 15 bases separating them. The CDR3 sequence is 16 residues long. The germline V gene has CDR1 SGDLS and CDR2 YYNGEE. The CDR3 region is CASSVQDSGTTGELFF. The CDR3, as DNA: TGTGCCAGCAGCGTTCAGGACAGCGGGACCACCGGGGAGCTGTTTTTT.